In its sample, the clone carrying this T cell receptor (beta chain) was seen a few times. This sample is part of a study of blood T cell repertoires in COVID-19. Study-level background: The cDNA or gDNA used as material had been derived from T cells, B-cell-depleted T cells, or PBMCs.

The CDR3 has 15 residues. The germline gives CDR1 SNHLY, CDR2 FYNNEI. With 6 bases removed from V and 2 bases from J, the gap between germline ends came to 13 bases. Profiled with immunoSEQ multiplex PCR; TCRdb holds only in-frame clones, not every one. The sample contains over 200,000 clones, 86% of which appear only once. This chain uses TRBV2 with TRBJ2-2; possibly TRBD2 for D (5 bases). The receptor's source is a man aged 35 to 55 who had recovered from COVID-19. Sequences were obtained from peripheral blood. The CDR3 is CASRAQAVNTGELFF. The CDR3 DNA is TGTGCCAGCAGGGCGCAAGCGGTAAACACCGGGGAGCTGTTTTTT. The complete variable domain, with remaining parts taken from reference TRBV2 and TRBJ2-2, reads EPEVTQTPSHQVTQMGQEVILRCVPISNHLYFYWYRQILGQKVEFLVSFYNNEISEKSEIFDDQFSVERPDGSNFTLKIRSTKLEDSAMYFCASRAQAVNTGELFFGEGSRLTVL.